Detailed here is one T cell receptor (beta chain). The data were taken from a study of blood T cell repertoires in COVID-19. On the study more broadly: The analysed material was cDNA or gDNA that came from T cells, B-cell-depleted T cells, or PBMCs.

Libraries were prepared by immunoSEQ multiplex PCR; TCRdb keeps only in-frame clonotypes and omits some of them. The sample shows some 170,000 clones, about 90% of them seen only once. The V end lost 0 bases, the J end lost 7 bases, and 15 bases lay between the germline ends. In germline, CDR1 is MGHRA, CDR2 YSYEKL. This CDR3 comprises 15 residues. Everyone who took part was about 18 to 90 years old, and they came from about two dozen US areas. J is TRBJ1-2 and V is TRBV4-1; no firm D call. Sequencing was performed on PBMCs or T cells enriched from blood (not recorded which). This TCR came from a human donor with acute COVID-19. The donor label of this sample is uncertain. CDR3 DNA: TGCGCCAGCAGCCAAGATCGGGAGGGTGTAGCTGGCTACACCTTC. Residues: CASSQDREGVAGYTF.